This T cell receptor beta chain was recovered during a study of shared clonotypes between healthy human individuals. Study conclusions and caveats: Larger estimated richness was generally seen in naive subsets than in memory subsets.

Authors' analysis steps: Owing to the provision of junction-only sequences devoid of quality scores by immunoSEQ, filtering differed. The assay was immunoSEQ multiplex PCR, and TCRdb's table has in-frame clones only and misses some. V, J and clone size are taken as reported in that table, and D and trimming were inferred from the DNA itself. The table lists about 2.4 million clones, approximately 94% of them singletons. As regards this clone: Its antigen is still unknown.

The V gene's germline CDR1 is LNHDA and CDR2 SQIVND (reference sequence). Trimming removed 4 bases from V and 2 bases from J; junction bases left unmatched: 3. This CDR3 contains 14 residues. What was sequenced was naive CD4+ T cells sorted from blood. Noted subset: CD45RA+ positively selected. This sequence joins TRBV19 and TRBJ2-5; TRBD2 aligns across 8 bases. This sequence was found in a young man in good health. The CDR3 DNA is TGTGCCAGTAGTACCGGGAGGGGACAAGAGACCCAGTACTTC. It yields the protein CASSTGRGQETQYF.